A single sample is the source of the 20 T cell receptor beta chains below, sequenced in a study of blood T cell repertoires in COVID-19. The method was immunoSEQ multiplex PCR; TCRdb's version includes in-frame clones alone and lacks a portion of them. The repertoire holds hundreds of thousands of clones, around 86% seen once, with less than 4.5% in the top ten. The specimen sequenced was peripheral blood. All receptors derive from a man aged 45-60 years with acute or convalescent COVID-19.

The chain links TRBV6-5 to TRBJ1-1; tentatively, D is TRBD1 (6 bases). CDR1 is MNHEY and CDR2 is SVGAGI in the germline V gene. The CDR3 runs to 14 residues. Trimming removed 5 bases at V and 1 base at J, with 11 bases between. Here the CDR3 reads CASSLQGTNTEAFF. DNA for the CDR3: TGTGCCAGCAGTCTACAGGGAACGAACACTGAAGCTTTCTTT.

The chain joins TRBV15 to TRBJ1-5, with D possibly being TRBD1 (6 bases). Trimming removed 1 base at V and 5 bases at J, with 12 bases between. Germline loops: CDR1 LNHNV, CDR2 YYDKDF (reference sequence). This CDR3 spans 15 amino acids. CDR3 amino acids: CATSRVGQGHQPQHF. The CDR3 bases are TGTGCCACCAGCAGAGTGGGCCAGGGGCATCAGCCCCAGCATTTT.

The V gene is TRBV14, the J gene TRBJ2-2, with D possibly matching TRBD1 (6 bases). Trimming stripped 6 bases from V and 7 bases from J, with 15 bases between. Germline CDR1 is SGHDN and CDR2 is FVKESK. This CDR3 has 14 amino acids. In DNA form, the CDR3 reads TGTGCCAGCAGTCACTGGACAGAGAACGGGGAGCTGTTTTTT. This sequence encodes CASSHWTENGELFF.

There are a few counts of this clone. The J gene is TRBJ1-2, the V gene TRBV6-5, with 10 bases matching TRBD1. Germline CDR1 reads MNHEY; CDR2 reads SVGAGI. The CDR3 extends over 13 amino acids. With 10 bases clipped from V and 4 bases from J, the junction kept 6 bases outside the gene matches. CDR3 DNA sequence: TGTGCCATAGACCGGGACAGGGGCTATGGCTACACCTTC. As protein: CAIDRDRGYGYTF.

This clone was counted a single time. The V and J genes are TRBV29-1 and TRBJ1-1; 10 nucleotides align to TRBD1. The CDR3 covers 13 residues. Germline lookup yields CDR1 SQVTM and CDR2 ANQGSEA. V shed 5 bases and J 4 bases; nucleotides not matched to a gene: 4. The chain's CDR3 is CSVRDRGSTEAFF. The CDR3 DNA sequence: TGCAGCGTTCGGGACAGGGGTTCCACTGAAGCTTTCTTT.

The rearrangement links TRBV19 to TRBJ1-5, with 8 bases aligning to TRBD1. The CDR3 totals 16 residues. The V gene end was trimmed by 10 bases and the J gene end by 1 base; junction bases not matched to a gene: 12. Germline V lookup: CDR1 LNHDA, CDR2 SQIVND (reference sequence). For the CDR3, the DNA is TGTGCCACCTCTGCGAACAGGGGGTCGAGCAATCAGCCCCAGCATTTT. This encodes CATSANRGSSNQPQHF. The variable domain in full, with the rest retrieved from reference TRBV19 and TRBJ1-5, is DGGITQSPKYLFRKEGQNVTLSCEQNLNHDAMYWYRQDPGQGLRLIYYSQIVNDFQKGDIAEGYSVSREKKESFPLTVTSAQKNPTAFYLCATSANRGSSNQPQHFGDGTRLSIL.

V usage is TRBV4-1 and J usage is TRBJ1-1; D unclear. The CDR3 consists of 15 residues. Deletions cut 0 bases from V and 5 bases from J, with 13 bases between. Germline V gene data show CDR1 as MGHRA and CDR2 as YSYEKL. The CDR3 bases are TGCGCCAGCAGCCAAGATGCGAGGATCGGGACTGAAGCTTTCTTT. Translation gives CASSQDARIGTEAFF.

This clone has a single count. This chain joins TRBV30 and TRBJ1-2; D gene uncertain. The CDR3 consists of 12 residues. V lost 4 bases to trimming and J lost 7 bases, with 13 bases between them. Germline CDR1 GTSNPN, CDR2 SVGIG (reference sequence). CDR3 protein: CAWKSQAGGYTF. In DNA, the CDR3 is TGTGCCTGGAAGTCGCAGGCGGGTGGCTACACCTTC.

The V call is TRBV3-1 (or the pseudogene TRBV3-2), the J call TRBJ1-2; D may be TRBD1 (6 bases). From germline, CDR1 is LGHDT and CDR2 YNNKEL (reference sequence). Deletions cut 4 bases from V and 4 bases from J, with 10 bases between. This CDR3 is 13 amino acids long. The CDR3 region has the DNA TGTGCCAGCAGCCCGAGGGGGGGCTATGGCTACACCTTC. It yields the protein CASSPRGGYGYTF.

The chain combines TRBV2 with TRBJ1-1; no clear D gene. CDR3 length equals 14 residues. The V gene's germline CDR1 is SNHLY and CDR2 FYNNEI. V dropped 8 bases and J dropped 1 base, with 14 bases sitting between them. This CDR3 is CASQGIYRNTEAFF. DNA of the CDR3: TGTGCCAGCCAAGGCATCTACAGGAACACTGAAGCTTTCTTT.

The CDR3 spells CASMSRGNTIYF. The CDR3 DNA reads TGTGCCAGCATGTCGAGGGGAAACACCATATATTTT. This chain joins TRBV3-1 (or the pseudogene TRBV3-2) and TRBJ1-3, with no clear D. Germline V gene data show CDR1 as LGHDT and CDR2 as YNNKEL (reference sequence). Between the trimmed V and J ends, which lost 7 bases and 4 bases, there was a span of 8 bases. The length of the CDR3 is 12 residues.

The rearrangement uses TRBV5-5 and TRBJ1-6; 8 bases agree with TRBD1. Trimming removed 0 bases from V and 6 bases from J; junction bases left unmatched: 8. The CDR3 consists of 17 residues. The germline gives CDR1 SGHKS, CDR2 YYEKEE (reference sequence). CDR3 sequence reads: CASSLGPTGEGNSPLHF. CDR3 bases: TGTGCCAGCAGCTTGGGGCCGACAGGGGAGGGTAATTCACCCCTCCACTTT.

The chain combines TRBV5-4 with TRBJ1-1, with D possibly being TRBD1 (5 bases). The CDR3 totals 17 residues. Looked up from germline, CDR1 is SGHNT and CDR2 is YYREEE (reference sequence). Trimming removed 6 bases at V and 1 base at J, with 22 bases between. The CDR3 DNA is TGTGCCAGCATCTCGGGAGGGGCAGGAGGTTGGAACACTGAAGCTTTCTTT. Encoded protein: CASISGGAGGWNTEAFF.

This clone was seen only once. The chain is built from TRBV11-2 and TRBJ1-6, with TRBD1 identical over 7 bases. Trimming took 10 bases from V and 3 from J; bases not matched to a gene: 9. CDR3 size: 15 residues. Per the germline V gene, CDR1 is SGHAT and CDR2 is FQNNGV. CDR3 DNA: TGTGCCACCCGGACAGGCTCCGACTATAATTCACCCCTCCACTTT. Translation gives CATRTGSDYNSPLHF.

This clone has a single count. V gene TRBV21-1 combines with J gene TRBJ1-4. TRBV21-1 is a pseudogene. The CDR3 contains 18 residues. The CDR3 region is CASSYYLFHPLTNEKLFF. The DNA for the CDR3 is TGTGCCAGCAGCTACTATTTATTCCACCCGTTAACTAATGAAAAACTGTTTTTT.

This clone has a single count. Other DNA variants within this sample encode the same CDR3. CDR3 loop: CASSVQGNEQFF. As DNA, the CDR3 is TGCGCCAGCAGCGTACAGGGGAATGAGCAGTTCTTC. This chain connects TRBV5-1 to TRBJ2-1, with 7 bases matching TRBD1. Trimming took 4 bases from V and 7 from J; bases not matched to a gene: 2. The CDR3 sequence is 12 residues long. Germline loops: CDR1 SGHRS, CDR2 YFSETQ.

The chain employs TRBV27 and TRBJ1-2; tentative D call: TRBD1 (5 bases). Germline loops: CDR1 MNHEY, CDR2 SMNVEV (reference sequence). This CDR3 is 14 amino acids long. The V end was cut by 4 bases, the J end by 3 bases, with 12 bases between. This CDR3 is CASSSGGTDYGYTF. DNA of the CDR3: TGTGCCAGCAGTTCGGGGGGGACGGACTATGGCTACACCTTC.

V and J are TRBV6-2 or TRBV6-3 and TRBJ2-3; TRBD2 agrees at 16 bases. The V segment lost 6 bases and the J segment 5 bases; nucleotides outside the gene matches: 8. The germline CDR1 and CDR2 sequences are MNHEY and SVGEGT. The CDR3 is 17 residues long. In DNA, the CDR3 is TGTGCCAGCAGCCGAGGGACTAGCGGGGGGGCCGTAGATACGCAGTATTTT. Translated: CASSRGTSGGAVDTQYF.

The genes are TRBV5-4 and TRBJ2-5; 9 nucleotides match TRBD2. CDR3 length: 16 residues. Germline lookup yields CDR1 SGHNT and CDR2 YYREEE (reference sequence). Trimming took 1 base from V and 3 from J; bases not matched to a gene: 7. In nucleotides, the CDR3 is TGTGCCAGCAGCTTGATGGGCGGGGGGGCCGAAGAGACCCAGTACTTC. This codes for CASSLMGGGAEETQYF.

The V call is TRBV7-2, the J call TRBJ2-5; TRBD1 matches at 12 bases. Germline assignment: CDR1 SGHTA and CDR2 FQGNSA. Losses at the gene ends were 4 bases for V and 5 bases for J; bases not matched to a gene: 11. This CDR3 has 17 amino acids. This chain's CDR3 is CASSSIGGQGALETQYF. The DNA for the CDR3 is TGTGCCAGCAGCTCCATTGGGGGACAGGGGGCTTTGGAGACCCAGTACTTC.